The clone carrying this T cell receptor (beta chain) has at least ten counts. Its target is unknown. The data derive from a study of regulatory T cells in long-lasting Graves disease. Trimming took 6 bases from V and 7 from J, leaving 24 bases between them. The germline V gene encodes CDR1 DFQATT and CDR2 SNEGSKA (reference sequence). The CDR3 consists of 15 residues. Time point reported: newly diagnosed GD, antithyroid drugs for less than 3 months. The TCR library used RNA extracted from PBMCs. Study conclusions and caveats: Newly diagnosed patients had higher TCR diversity than persistent Graves' patients did.

Arm-PCR of CDR3 regions and iRepertoire HTBI primers were the basis on which TCR beta libraries were built. TCRdb ran MiXCR on the multiplex PCR reads and lists one entry per CDR3 protein. The repertoire holds hundreds of thousands of distinct CDR3 sequences, with 12% as singletons. These data are also associated with another study on T cells in Graves' hyperthyroidism and ophthalmopathy. Per that study: Patients counted as stable if ophthalmopathy did not develop within 18 months. The study used the HTBI primer set for a first-round RT-PCR of the TCR CDR3.

The sequences come from peripheral blood mononuclear cells (PBMCs), collected at new diagnosis, from a patient treated with antithyroid drugs. This chain links TRBV20-1 with TRBJ1-2; a possible D gene is TRBD1 (5 bases). The source of this sequence is a woman younger than 45 with Graves disease. The CDR3 protein is CSAPKTGSGSVGYTF. As DNA, the CDR3 is TGCAGTGCGCCGAAAACAGGATCGGGGTCCGTTGGCTACACCTTC.